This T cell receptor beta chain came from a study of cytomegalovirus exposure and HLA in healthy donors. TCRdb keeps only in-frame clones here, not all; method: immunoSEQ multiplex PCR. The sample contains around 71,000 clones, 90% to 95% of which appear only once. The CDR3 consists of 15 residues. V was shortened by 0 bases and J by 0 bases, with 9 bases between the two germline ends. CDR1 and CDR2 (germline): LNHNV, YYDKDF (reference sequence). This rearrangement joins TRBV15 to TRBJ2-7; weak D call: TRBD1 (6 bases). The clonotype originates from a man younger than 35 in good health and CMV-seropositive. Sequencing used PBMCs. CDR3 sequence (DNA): TGTGCCACCAGCAGAGACCGGGACACCTCCTACGAGCAGTACTTC. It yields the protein CATSRDRDTSYEQYF. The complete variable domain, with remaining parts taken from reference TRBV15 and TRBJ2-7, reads DAMVIQNPRYQVTQFGKPVTLSCSQTLNHNVMYWYQQKSSQAPKLLFHYYDKDFNNEADTPDNFQSRRPNTSFCFLDIRSPGLGDTAMYLCATSRDRDTSYEQYFGPGTRLTVT.